These 16 T cell receptor beta chains were sequenced from one sample in a study of T cell changes during pregnancy in multiple sclerosis. Sequencing used immunoSEQ multiplex PCR; TCRdb keeps in-frame clones, though not all of them. The repertoire holds about 44,000 clones, approximately 96% seen once, with under 0.9% in the top ten. This sample comprised peripheral blood, obtained in the second trimester of pregnancy. The source is a female donor with multiple sclerosis, enrolled in a pregnancy study.

In this sample, this clone turned up once. The chain uses TRBV15 and TRBJ2-5, with TRBD1 as a possible D gene (6 bases). The CDR3 length is 19 residues. V dropped 1 base and J dropped 5 bases, with 26 bases sitting between them. The germline gives CDR1 LNHNV, CDR2 YYDKDF (reference sequence). The CDR3, as DNA: TGTGCCACCAGCAGAGGGCCTAGTTTACCTGGACAGTTACGGGAGACCCAGTACTTC. It codes for CATSRGPSLPGQLRETQYF.

The CDR3 coding sequence is TGTGCCAGCAGGGAGCAGAGCTCTGGAAACACCATATATTTT. It yields the protein CASREQSSGNTIYF. The chain employs TRBV11-2 and TRBJ1-3, with no clear D. This CDR3 is 14 amino acids long. The V end lost 6 bases, the J end lost 0 bases, and 9 bases lay between the germline ends. Germline V lookup: CDR1 SGHAT, CDR2 FQNNGV.

This clone occurred once. The chain employs TRBV2 and TRBJ2-5; 7 bases agree with TRBD2. TRBJ2-7 explains the end of the DNA better; the J call may be wrong. Germline V gives CDR1 SNHLY, CDR2 FYNNEI. The CDR3 loop spans 15 amino acids. The CDR3 protein is CASSEVLFGGYEQYF. The CDR3 DNA sequence: TGTGCCAGCAGTGAAGTGTTATTCGGGGGGTACGAGCAGTACTTC.

The gene calls are TRBV10-2 and TRBJ2-1; 8 nucleotides align to TRBD2. The CDR3 spans 16 residues. Germline CDR1 and CDR2: WSHSY and SAAADI. Germline trimming cut 5 bases from V and 4 bases from J; bases unmatched to any gene: 10. The CDR3 DNA follows: TGCGCCAGCAGTCCCCCCGGGACTAGTGCGTACAATGAGCAGTTCTTC. Encoded protein: CASSPPGTSAYNEQFF.

The V and J genes are TRBV7-3 and TRBJ2-1; 9 bases align to TRBD2. Trimming removed 4 bases from V and 10 bases from J; junction bases left unmatched: 20. Germline CDR1 reads SGHTA; CDR2 reads FQGTGA. The CDR3 loop spans 18 amino acids. CDR3 in amino acids: CASSSRPVERGALGEQFF. The CDR3, as DNA: TGTGCCAGCAGCTCCCGGCCGGTTGAGCGGGGGGCCCTCGGCGAGCAGTTCTTC.

The J gene is TRBJ2-7, the V gene TRBV5-1; a weak D match, TRBD2 (6 bases). V lost 0 bases and J lost 8, with 12 bases in between. The CDR3 sequence is 13 residues long. Germline V gene data show CDR1 as SGHRS and CDR2 as YFSETQ. The CDR3 spells CASSLDGGPKQYF. CDR3 DNA: TGCGCCAGCAGCTTGGACGGGGGACCTAAGCAGTACTTC.

CDR3 amino acids: CASNGGSQNEQFF. In DNA, the CDR3 is TGTGCCAGCAATGGTGGGAGTCAGAATGAGCAGTTCTTC. V is TRBV4-2 and J is TRBJ2-1; perhaps TRBD2 as D (5 bases). The CDR3 is 13 amino acids. The V end lost 7 bases, the J end lost 7 bases, and 14 bases lay between the germline ends. Germline V gives CDR1 LGHNA, CDR2 YNFKEQ.

This rearrangement joins TRBV7-6 to TRBJ2-1; 8 nucleotides line up with TRBD1. This CDR3 has 14 amino acids. The germline gives CDR1 SGHVS, CDR2 FNYEAQ. V was pared by 5 bases and J by 8 bases, with 8 bases of the junction left unmatched. The CDR3 DNA is TGTGCCAGCAGCCCCAAAGGACAGGGCGATGAGCAGTTCTTC. This translates into CASSPKGQGDEQFF.

The chain is built from TRBV5-5 and TRBJ2-7; 10 nucleotides line up with TRBD2. With V trimmed by 0 bases and J by 2 bases, 2 bases remained unmatched. The length of the CDR3 is 15 residues. From germline, CDR1 is SGHKS and CDR2 YYEKEE (reference sequence). CDR3 in amino acids: CASSLGLAGAYEQYF. CDR3 DNA: TGTGCCAGCAGCTTGGGGCTAGCGGGGGCCTACGAGCAGTACTTC.

J is TRBJ2-7 and V is TRBV28; D not certain. The CDR3 is 12 amino acids. Trimming pared 6 bases from V and 6 bases from J, leaving 12 bases between. Germline V gene sequence: CDR1 MDHEN, CDR2 SYDVKM. CDR3 sequence (DNA): TGTGCCAGCAGACCCGAGGTAGGCGAGCAGTACTTC. The encoded protein is CASRPEVGEQYF.

The chain joins TRBV7-2 to TRBJ2-3; tentatively, D is TRBD2 (6 bases). In germline, CDR1 is SGHTA, CDR2 FQGNSA. Trimming took off 0 bases at V and 8 bases at J, with 12 bases between the two ends. CDR3 length equals 14 residues. The CDR3 spells CASSLAGTLPTQYF. The CDR3 DNA follows: TGTGCCAGCAGCTTAGCGGGGACTCTCCCTACGCAGTATTTT. Using reference TRBV7-2 and TRBJ2-3 for the parts outside the CDR3, the full variable domain is GAGVSQSPSNKVTEKGKDVELRCDPISGHTALYWYRQSLGQGLEFLIYFQGNSAPDKSGLPSDRFSAERTGGSVSTLTIQRTQQEDSAVYLCASSLAGTLPTQYFGPGTRLTVL.

The chain recombines TRBV7-8 with TRBJ1-1; 9 nucleotides align to TRBD1. The V segment lost 6 bases and the J segment 5 bases; nucleotides outside the gene matches: 7. The CDR3 covers 14 residues. From germline, CDR1 is SGHVS and CDR2 FQNEAQ. CDR3 nucleotide sequence: TGTGCCAGCAGTTCACAGGGGGCTGAGACTGAAGCTTTCTTT. It encodes CASSSQGAETEAFF. Based on the CDR3 plus reference TRBV7-8 and TRBJ1-1, the full variable domain is GAGVSQSPRYKVAKRGQDVALRCDPISGHVSLFWYQQALGQGPEFLTYFQNEAQLDKSGLPSDRFFAERPEGSVSTLKIQRTQQEDSAVYLCASSSQGAETEAFFGQGTRLTVV.

The V gene is TRBV19, the J gene TRBJ1-1; D is unclear. The V gene's germline CDR1 is LNHDA and CDR2 SQIVND (reference sequence). There are 17 residues in the CDR3. Trimming took off 1 base at V and 0 bases at J, with 15 bases between the two ends. In DNA form, the CDR3 reads TGTGCCAGTAGTATAGGTAAGTGGCGGGAATTGAACACTGAAGCTTTCTTT. It encodes CASSIGKWRELNTEAFF. The whole variable domain, remainder taken from reference TRBV19 and TRBJ1-1, is DGGITQSPKYLFRKEGQNVTLSCEQNLNHDAMYWYRQDPGQGLRLIYYSQIVNDFQKGDIAEGYSVSREKKESFPLTVTSAQKNPTAFYLCASSIGKWRELNTEAFFGQGTRLTVV.

The chain recombines TRBV5-4 with TRBJ1-3, with 9 nucleotides matching TRBD1. Looked up from germline, CDR1 is SGHNT and CDR2 is YYREEE (reference sequence). The CDR3 loop spans 15 amino acids. V shed 4 bases and J 9 bases; nucleotides not matched to a gene: 11. The CDR3 loop reads CASSLPTGQGSTIYF. The CDR3 DNA sequence: TGTGCCAGCAGCCTTCCCACCGGACAGGGGAGCACCATATATTTT.

This rearrangement joins TRBV5-1 to TRBJ1-4; D is ambiguous. Germline V gene lookup returns CDR1 SGHRS and CDR2 YFSETQ. The CDR3 spans 15 residues. Trimming shortened V by 5 bases and J by 8 bases, and 19 bases separated the two germline ends. In DNA form, the CDR3 reads TGCGCCAGCAGATACGAGGGAGTGGGTGTAGAAAAACTGTTTTTT. It is translated as CASRYEGVGVEKLFF.

The chain links TRBV4-2 to TRBJ2-1, with 8 positions matching TRBD2. Trimming cost V 3 bases and J 7 bases; bases outside gene matches: 8. The CDR3 is made up of 15 amino acids. Germline V gene data show CDR1 as LGHNA and CDR2 as YNFKEQ. The CDR3 DNA reads as TGTGCCAGCAGCCAGCCCTCGGGAGGGCCTAATGAGCAGTTCTTC. It is translated as CASSQPSGGPNEQFF.